This TCR beta chain is drawn from a study of cytomegalovirus exposure and HLA in healthy donors. Study-level information: Across more than 350 genotyped donors, approximately 81% landed in the Caucasian-associated ancestry cluster.

Broader study findings: An analysis that was carried out later associated 16,000 or so TCR beta sequences with HLA alleles at 0.05 false discovery rate.

Germline CDR1 SGHTS, CDR2 YDEGEE. V dropped 3 bases and J dropped 6 bases, with 19 bases sitting between them. The CDR3 spans 16 residues. Comment on this clone: The target antigen is unknown.

Researchers ran the PCR with 60 Vbeta and 13 Jbeta primers. Data came from immunoSEQ multiplex PCR; TCRdb stores just in-frame clones and leaves some out. The sample has about 80,000 clones; less than 80% are singletons. This TCR was recovered from a human donor in good health. The specimen was PBMCs. V is TRBV5-8 and J is TRBJ2-1, with D perhaps TRBD1 (6 bases). CDR3 sequence reads: CASSSLGTIRRNEQFF. For the CDR3, the DNA is TGTGCCAGCAGCTCCCTCGGGACAATTCGACGCAATGAGCAGTTCTTC.